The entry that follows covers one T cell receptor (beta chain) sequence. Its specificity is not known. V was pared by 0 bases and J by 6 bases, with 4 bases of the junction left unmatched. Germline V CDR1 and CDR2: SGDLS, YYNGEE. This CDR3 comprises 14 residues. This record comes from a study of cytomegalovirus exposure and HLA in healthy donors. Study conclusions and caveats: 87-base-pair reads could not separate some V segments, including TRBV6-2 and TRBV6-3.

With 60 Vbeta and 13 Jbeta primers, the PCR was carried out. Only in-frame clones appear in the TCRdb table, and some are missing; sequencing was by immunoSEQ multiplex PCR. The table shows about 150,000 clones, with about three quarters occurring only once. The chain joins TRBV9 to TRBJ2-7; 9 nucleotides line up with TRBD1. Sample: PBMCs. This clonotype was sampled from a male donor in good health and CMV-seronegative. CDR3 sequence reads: CASSVATTGGEQYF. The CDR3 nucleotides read TGTGCCAGCAGCGTAGCTACGACAGGGGGCGAGCAGTACTTC.